This TCR beta chain is from a study of human T cells and chemical hapten exposure. On the study more broadly: The patients, most of them female, presented with alopecia areata, totalis or universalis.

This sample's time point: pre-sensitization, week 0. Treatment reported: therapeutic diphenylcyclopropenone sensitization with weekly scalp DPC. The donor pool consisted of alopecia patients aged 18 to 70 years, considered suitable for DPC. V shed 2 bases and J shed 4 bases, with 15 bases lying between them. Germline CDR1 and CDR2: SGHTA and FQGNSA. CDR3 size: 16 residues. This clonotype has a single count. TCRdb analysed the RACE reads with MiXCR anew, one entry per CDR3 protein. The sample shows about 110,000 distinct CDR3 sequences, 9.5% to 15% of them seen only once. The chain carries TRBV7-2 and TRBJ1-3; D gene unclear. The receptor was derived from a woman aged 50 to 60 with alopecia areata. Some clones in this sample may be carry-over from other donors' samples. The starting material was whole blood, obtained in connection with sensitization to the hapten diphenylcyclopropenone (DPC). The CDR3 sequence is CASSLRPAALGNTIYF. The DNA for the CDR3 is TGTGCCAGCAGCTTACGACCTGCGGCCCTCGGAAACACCATATATTTT.